This T cell receptor (beta chain) was profiled in a study of blood T cell repertoires in COVID-19. Germline V CDR1 and CDR2: SNHLY, FYNNEI. This CDR3 has 14 amino acids. V lost 6 bases and J lost 3; bases outside the gene matches: 8. This table comes from immunoSEQ multiplex PCR, and its TCRdb copy is limited to in-frame clones, with some not included. The repertoire consists of some 240,000 clones, with approximately 83% occurring once and the leading ten covering 3% to 4%. The clonotype originates from a woman aged 40 to 50 with acute COVID-19. This chain connects TRBV2 to TRBJ2-7, with 7 nucleotides matching TRBD2. Sequencing input: PBMCs or T cells enriched from blood (not recorded which). CDR3 sequence: CASRGASGDYEQYF. As DNA, the CDR3 is TGTGCCAGCAGGGGAGCTAGCGGAGACTACGAGCAGTACTTC.